One sample yielded the 31 T cell receptor beta chains listed below, sequenced in a study of blood T cell repertoires in COVID-19. The assay was immunoSEQ multiplex PCR, and TCRdb's table has in-frame clones only and misses some. The sample carries about 210,000 clones, around 81% recorded once. The sequenced material came from PBMCs or T cells enriched from blood (not recorded which). The receptors stem from a woman aged 50 to 60 with acute COVID-19.

The rearrangement joins TRBV30 to TRBJ2-5; weak D call: TRBD1 (5 bases). Germline V gene sequence: CDR1 GTSNPN, CDR2 SVGIG (reference sequence). The V end lost 1 base, the J end lost 1 base, and 7 bases lay between the germline ends. The length of the CDR3 is 13 residues. CDR3 in amino acids: CAWSGTPQETQYF. CDR3 coding DNA: TGTGCCTGGAGTGGGACACCCCAAGAGACCCAGTACTTC.

The V call is TRBV15, the J call TRBJ2-5, with TRBD1 as a possible D gene (5 bases). The V end was cut by 5 bases, the J end by 5 bases, with 9 bases between. The CDR3 consists of 12 residues. Per the germline V gene, CDR1 is LNHNV and CDR2 is YYDKDF (reference sequence). CDR3 region: CATSPGYETQYF. For the CDR3, the DNA is TGTGCCACCAGCCCAGGGTATGAGACCCAGTACTTC.

This chain links TRBV11-3 with TRBJ2-1; D is unclear. Trimming removed 1 base from V and 9 bases from J, with 10 bases in between. The CDR3 loop spans 13 amino acids. CDR1 is SGHNT, CDR2 YENEEA, per germline. The DNA for the CDR3 is TGTGCCAGCAGCTTAGTGAAGACGGGTGAGCAGTTCTTC. Protein product: CASSLVKTGEQFF.

This clone was seen once. The chain is built from TRBV27 and TRBJ2-1, with 10 positions matching TRBD2. CDR3 length: 17 amino acids. The V segment lost 2 bases and the J segment 5 bases; nucleotides outside the gene matches: 9. Germline V gene data show CDR1 as MNHEY and CDR2 as SMNVEV (reference sequence). This CDR3 is CASSLRPSGSRDNEQFF. Here the CDR3 DNA reads TGTGCCAGCAGTTTACGGCCTAGCGGGAGTAGAGACAATGAGCAGTTCTTC.

CDR3 protein: CASSWRQGGDYGYTF. The CDR3 bases are TGTGCCAGCAGCTGGCGACAGGGCGGGGACTATGGCTACACCTTC. The genes are TRBV5-6 and TRBJ1-2; TRBD1 matches at 7 bases. The J segment lost 3 bases and the V segment lost 3 bases, leaving 8 bases of the junction unmatched. The V gene's germline CDR1 is SGHDT and CDR2 YYEEEE. The CDR3 is 15 residues long.

CDR3 coding DNA: TGTGCCAGCAGCCCCTCGGGGATCCGATCTACCTACAATGAGCAGTTCTTC. Translated, it gives CASSPSGIRSTYNEQFF. The chain recombines TRBV7-8 with TRBJ2-1, with a possible D match to TRBD2 (5 bases). CDR1 is SGHVS, CDR2 FQNEAQ, per germline. Trimming left V 5 bases short and J 2 bases short, with 19 bases between. There are 17 residues in the CDR3.

This clone was picked up one time. V gene TRBV7-8 combines with J gene TRBJ2-5; 9 positions agree with TRBD1. The CDR3 is 16 amino acids. V shed 6 bases, J shed 4 bases, and the junction held 12 bases outside the gene matches. CDR1 and CDR2 (germline): SGHVS, FQNEAQ. CDR3 nucleotides: TGTGCCAGCAGATCCCTACAGGGGGCGCGGGGAGAGACCCAGTACTTC. Its translation is CASRSLQGARGETQYF.

The chain is built from TRBV15 and TRBJ1-6, with a weak D call TRBD1 (6 bases). This CDR3 is built from 16 residues. The germline gives CDR1 LNHNV, CDR2 YYDKDF (reference sequence). Trimming took off 0 bases at V and 8 bases at J, with 14 bases between the two ends. The CDR3 spells CATSREPNRADSPLHF. CDR3 DNA: TGTGCCACCAGCAGAGAACCTAACAGGGCAGATTCACCCCTCCACTTT.

The V call is TRBV10-3, the J call TRBJ2-1, with 8 bases that match TRBD1. Germline-derived CDR1 and CDR2 are ENHRY and SYGVKD. The CDR3 loop spans 18 amino acids. V was clipped by 0 bases and J by 6 bases; unmatched bases: 13. This CDR3 is CAISESTGGRGPLNEQFF. As DNA, the CDR3 is TGTGCCATCAGTGAGTCGACGGGCGGCAGGGGGCCCCTCAATGAGCAGTTCTTC.

The chain recombines TRBV6-6 with TRBJ2-7, with TRBD1 matching 8 bases. The CDR3 spans 15 residues. CDR1 and CDR2 (germline): MNHNY, SVGAGI (reference sequence). V shed 0 bases, J shed 4 bases, and the junction held 5 bases outside the gene matches. The CDR3 region is CASSYSFQGAYEQYF. Written as DNA, the CDR3 is TGTGCCAGCAGTTACTCATTCCAGGGGGCGTACGAGCAGTACTTC.

The chain is built from TRBV11-2 and TRBJ2-7; 7 bases are a match to TRBD1. V lost 5 bases to trimming and J lost 8 bases; unmatched junction nucleotides: 3. Germline CDR1 SGHAT, CDR2 FQNNGV. This CDR3 is 11 amino acids long. The CDR3 reads CASSDRDKQYF. As DNA, the CDR3 is TGTGCCAGCAGCGACAGGGATAAGCAGTACTTC.

The chain combines TRBV19 with TRBJ2-1; 12 bases agree with TRBD2. V shed 1 base, J shed 7 bases, and the junction held 11 bases outside the gene matches. Germline assignment: CDR1 LNHDA and CDR2 SQIVND (reference sequence). The CDR3 runs to 18 residues. CDR3 in amino acids: CASSIGRGLAGGPNEQFF. The CDR3 region has the DNA TGTGCCAGTAGTATAGGTAGGGGGCTAGCGGGAGGGCCAAATGAGCAGTTCTTC.

The chain uses TRBV2 and TRBJ1-1, with a possible D match to TRBD1 (6 bases). Germline CDR1 is SNHLY and CDR2 is FYNNEI. Between the trimmed V and J ends, which lost 5 bases and 4 bases, there was a span of 11 bases. The CDR3 consists of 13 residues. CDR3: CASSLQGATEAFF. The DNA of the CDR3 is TGTGCCAGCAGTCTACAGGGTGCCACTGAAGCTTTCTTT.

The chain combines TRBV19 with TRBJ1-1; the D gene is possibly TRBD1 (6 bases). The CDR3 is made up of 12 amino acids. Germline V CDR1 and CDR2: LNHDA, SQIVND (reference sequence). The V end lost 4 bases, the J end lost 7 bases, and 10 bases lay between the germline ends. The CDR3 sequence is CASSRGQFEAFF. The CDR3 DNA reads as TGTGCCAGTAGTAGAGGACAGTTTGAAGCTTTCTTT.

This clone occurred once. The rearrangement uses TRBV19 and TRBJ1-5, with D tentatively TRBD1 (5 bases). The CDR3 extends over 11 amino acids. Germline lookup yields CDR1 LNHDA and CDR2 SQIVND (reference sequence). Trimming removed 5 bases from V and 7 bases from J, with 6 bases in between. CDR3: CASSRGQPQHF. Written as DNA, the CDR3 is TGTGCCAGTAGTCGGGGGCAGCCCCAGCATTTT. Complete variable domain (other parts from reference TRBV19 and TRBJ1-5): DGGITQSPKYLFRKEGQNVTLSCEQNLNHDAMYWYRQDPGQGLRLIYYSQIVNDFQKGDIAEGYSVSREKKESFPLTVTSAQKNPTAFYLCASSRGQPQHFGDGTRLSIL.

V and J are TRBV28 and TRBJ1-2; D gene ambiguous. V was pared by 3 bases and J by 4 bases, with 6 bases between. The germline gives CDR1 MDHEN, CDR2 SYDVKM. This CDR3 has 12 residues. The CDR3: CASSFTAYGYTF. The CDR3 DNA reads TGTGCCAGCAGTTTTACAGCCTATGGCTACACCTTC.

The V call is TRBV19, the J call TRBJ1-5; 12 nucleotides line up with TRBD1. Trimming removed 4 bases from V and 6 bases from J; junction bases left unmatched: 7. Germline loops: CDR1 LNHDA, CDR2 SQIVND (reference sequence). The CDR3 loop spans 16 amino acids. CDR3 nucleotide sequence: TGTGCCAGTAGTACCCGGGGACAGGGGGCAAGTCAGCCCCAGCATTTT. Protein sequence: CASSTRGQGASQPQHF.

This clone was found a few times. This rearrangement joins TRBV28 to TRBJ2-7, with 7 bases identical to TRBD1. The germline gives CDR1 MDHEN, CDR2 SYDVKM. V lost 5 bases and J lost 9; bases outside the gene matches: 19. The length of the CDR3 is 16 residues. CDR3 region: CASSPRGQPTSTLQYF. The DNA of the CDR3 is TGTGCCAGCAGTCCACGGGGACAGCCCACCTCTACCTTGCAGTACTTC.

CDR3 coding DNA: TGTGCCAGCAGTGAGGGCAGTACTTCCTTCTACAATGAGCAGTTCTTC. Translated, it gives CASSEGSTSFYNEQFF. This chain connects TRBV6-1 to TRBJ2-1; D uncertain. Per the germline V gene, CDR1 is MNHNS and CDR2 is SASEGT. The CDR3 has 16 residues. V shed 3 bases and J shed 3 bases, with 15 bases lying between them.

This chain uses TRBV7-2 with TRBJ2-1; TRBD2 matches 10 bases. CDR3 length equals 15 residues. V lost 5 bases, J lost 9 bases, and 10 bases stayed unmatched. The germline gives CDR1 SGHTA, CDR2 FQGNSA. The CDR3 DNA reads as TGTGCCAGCAGCCCACCGGGACTAGCGAAACTTGAGCAGTTCTTC. It codes for CASSPPGLAKLEQFF.

The V call is TRBV7-6, the J call TRBJ1-5; a weak D match, TRBD1 (5 bases). V gave up 1 base and J gave up 7 bases, with 14 bases separating them. The CDR3 has 15 residues. Germline V gene sequence: CDR1 SGHVS, CDR2 FNYEAQ. CDR3 amino acids: CASSLVGGVGQPQHF. In DNA, the CDR3 is TGTGCCAGCAGCTTAGTGGGGGGGGTAGGACAGCCCCAGCATTTT.

A few counts support this clone. V and J are TRBV19 and TRBJ1-1, with 7 bases lining up with TRBD1. Germline assignment: CDR1 LNHDA and CDR2 SQIVND (reference sequence). Trimming at V came to 7 bases and at J to 4 bases, leaving 15 bases not matched to a gene. This CDR3 has 16 amino acids. CDR3 DNA: TGTGCCAGTACCCCTCGAGGGGCAGGGGGACCCACTGAAGCTTTCTTT. This translates into CASTPRGAGGPTEAFF.

This clone was seen just once. The V gene is TRBV24-1, the J gene TRBJ2-4, with 11 bases fitting TRBD2. J gave up 2 bases and V 3 bases, and 5 bases lay outside the gene matches. CDR1 and CDR2 from the germline V gene are KGHDR and SFDVKD. This CDR3 spans 17 amino acids. CDR3 amino acids: CATSDAIAGGTKNIQYF. The CDR3 DNA reads TGTGCCACCAGTGATGCTATAGCGGGAGGGACCAAAAACATTCAGTACTTC.

This clone was seen a single time. CDR3 residues: CASSTSSGTGRPYEQYF. The CDR3 DNA reads TGCGCCAGCTCAACCTCCTCCGGGACAGGGCGCCCCTACGAGCAGTACTTC. The chain carries TRBV5-1 and TRBJ2-7; TRBD1 agrees at 9 bases. The ends lost 7 bases at V and 2 bases at J; junction bases unmatched: 16. Germline lookup yields CDR1 SGHRS and CDR2 YFSETQ. The length of the CDR3 is 17 residues.

CDR3 sequence: CASSSPTGGAYYEQYF. DNA of the CDR3: TGTGCCAGCAGTTCCCCGACAGGGGGCGCCTACTACGAGCAGTACTTC. V usage is TRBV6-2 or TRBV6-3 and J usage is TRBJ2-7; the match to TRBD1 covers 10 bases. The CDR3 sequence is 16 residues long. In germline, CDR1 is MNHEY, CDR2 SVGEGT. V shed 4 bases and J 3 bases; nucleotides not matched to a gene: 9.

The V call is TRBV7-9, the J call TRBJ1-5, with unresolved D. V lost 1 base, J lost 1 base, and 11 bases lay in between. The CDR3 is made up of 16 amino acids. Germline values: CDR1 SEHNR, CDR2 FQNEAQ (reference sequence). CDR3 nucleotide sequence: TGTGCCAGCAGCTTAGAATTTGGAGGGAGCAATCAGCCCCAGCATTTT. It is translated as CASSLEFGGSNQPQHF. The full variable domain, rest sourced from reference TRBV7-9 and TRBJ1-5, is DTGVSQNPRHKITKRGQNVTFRCDPISEHNRLYWYRQTLGQGPEFLTYFQNEAQLEKSRLLSDRFSAERPKGSFSTLEIQRTEQGDSAMYLCASSLEFGGSNQPQHFGDGTRLSIL.

This clone was seen only a few times. CDR3 bases: TGTGCCAGCGGCGGGGCTACTGAAGCTTTCTTT. This codes for CASGGATEAFF. The rearrangement links TRBV12-1 to TRBJ1-1. TRBV12-1 is a recognized pseudogene. This CDR3 contains 11 residues.

The V call is TRBV30, the J call TRBJ2-2; TRBD1 agrees at 8 bases. Germline CDR1 reads GTSNPN; CDR2 reads SVGIG (reference sequence). The ends lost 4 bases at V and 0 bases at J; junction bases unmatched: 7. The CDR3 extends over 16 amino acids. The CDR3 spells CAWTFPDRANTGELFF. The CDR3 DNA reads TGTGCCTGGACTTTCCCGGACAGGGCGAACACCGGGGAGCTGTTTTTT.

This rearrangement joins TRBV28 to TRBJ2-3; 9 bases agree with TRBD1. CDR3 length: 16 amino acids. The ends lost 4 bases at V and 0 bases at J; junction bases unmatched: 5. CDR1 and CDR2 (germline): MDHEN, SYDVKM. CDR3 in amino acids: CASSSIGTGSTDTQYF. The CDR3 DNA reads TGTGCCAGCAGTTCCATCGGGACAGGGAGCACAGATACGCAGTATTTT. Full variable domain (missing parts from reference TRBV28 and TRBJ2-3): DVKVTQSSRYLVKRTGEKVFLECVQDMDHENMFWYRQDPGLGLRLIYFSYDVKMKEKGDIPEGYSVSREKKERFSLILESASTNQTSMYLCASSSIGTGSTDTQYFGPGTRLTVL.

This clone is a singleton in its sample. The chain has TRBV29-1 and TRBJ1-2; D might be TRBD1 (6 bases). The CDR3 is 12 residues long. Trimming left V 7 bases short and J 8 bases short, with 17 bases between. Germline CDR1 SQVTM, CDR2 ANQGSEA. As DNA, the CDR3 is TGCAGCGCCGAGGGGACGGACAGCGGCTACACCTTC. It translates to CSAEGTDSGYTF.

The rearrangement links TRBV2 to TRBJ2-3; D might be TRBD2 (5 bases). Per germline, CDR1 SNHLY and CDR2 FYNNEI. The germline V and J ends were trimmed by 7 bases and 0 bases, with 11 bases remaining between them. The CDR3 is 14 residues long. The DNA for the CDR3 is TGTGCCAGCAAGCGCGGGCCTAGCACAGATACGCAGTATTTT. Translated: CASKRGPSTDTQYF. The full variable domain, completed using reference TRBV2 and TRBJ2-3, is EPEVTQTPSHQVTQMGQEVILRCVPISNHLYFYWYRQILGQKVEFLVSFYNNEISEKSEIFDDQFSVERPDGSNFTLKIRSTKLEDSAMYFCASKRGPSTDTQYFGPGTRLTVL.